This T cell receptor beta chain was recorded in a study of blood T cells in healthy people across ages. Study summary: About one barcoded beta molecule per two T cells came from capture by template switching.

Points from the study as a whole: Among long-lived donors, naive CD4+ cells were more numerous and diversity higher than in aged donors.

As to this clonotype: Its antigen is not identified.

It was with a sample-barcoded 5' primer and a J-beta primer mix that a second PCR of roughly 6 to 11 cycles was run. TCRdb reanalysed the 5' RACE reads using MiXCR and keeps one entry per CDR3 protein. The data contain about 1.4 million distinct CDR3 sequences, 55% to 75% of them singletons. Investigators took around 11 milliliters of peripheral blood from every donor. Per the germline V gene, CDR1 is DFQATT and CDR2 is SNEGSKA (reference sequence). The CDR3 extends over 13 amino acids. V gave up 3 bases and J gave up 8 bases, with 15 bases separating them. The receptor was isolated from a man in his late teens or twenties in good health. Sequences were obtained from blood. The chain employs TRBV20-1 and TRBJ2-3, with D hard to call. CDR3 region: CSASYLPAATQYF. Here the CDR3 DNA reads TGCAGTGCTAGTTACTTACCGGCGGCTACGCAGTATTTT.